This TCR beta chain derives from a study of blood T cell repertoires in COVID-19. Study information: Sources were T cells, B-cell-depleted T cells, or PBMCs; the material itself was cDNA or gDNA.

Per the germline V gene, CDR1 is KGHDR and CDR2 is SFDVKD. This CDR3 comprises 13 residues. Trimming took off 1 base at V and 4 bases at J, with 5 bases between the two ends. Under the authors' procedure: Nucleated cell number was recorded as an estimate derived from reference gene primer amplification. TCRdb keeps only in-frame clones here, not all; method: immunoSEQ multiplex PCR. Clone size and V and J calls were adopted from that table, with D and trimming inferred from the DNA. Of approximately 76,000 clones in the sample, 70% to 75% were seen once. This sequence was found in a woman in her 70s with acute or convalescent COVID-19. The chain links TRBV24-1 to TRBJ2-3; D is unclear. Sequenced material: peripheral blood. The CDR3 protein is CATSDFSPDTQYF. The CDR3 DNA is TGTGCCACCAGTGATTTTTCTCCAGATACGCAGTATTTT.